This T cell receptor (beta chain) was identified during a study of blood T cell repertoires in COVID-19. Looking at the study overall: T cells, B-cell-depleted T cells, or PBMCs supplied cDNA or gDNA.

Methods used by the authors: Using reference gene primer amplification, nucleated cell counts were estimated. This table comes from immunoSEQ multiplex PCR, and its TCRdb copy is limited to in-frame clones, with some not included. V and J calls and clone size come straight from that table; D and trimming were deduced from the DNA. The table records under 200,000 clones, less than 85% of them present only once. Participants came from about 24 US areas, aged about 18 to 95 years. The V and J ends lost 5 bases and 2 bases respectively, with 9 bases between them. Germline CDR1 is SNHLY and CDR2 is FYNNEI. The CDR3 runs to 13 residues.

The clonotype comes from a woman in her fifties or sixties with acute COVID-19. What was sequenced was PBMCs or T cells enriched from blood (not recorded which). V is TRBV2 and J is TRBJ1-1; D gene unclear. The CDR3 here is CASSRSGNTEAFF. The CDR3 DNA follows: TGTGCCAGCAGTAGATCGGGTAACACTGAAGCTTTCTTT.